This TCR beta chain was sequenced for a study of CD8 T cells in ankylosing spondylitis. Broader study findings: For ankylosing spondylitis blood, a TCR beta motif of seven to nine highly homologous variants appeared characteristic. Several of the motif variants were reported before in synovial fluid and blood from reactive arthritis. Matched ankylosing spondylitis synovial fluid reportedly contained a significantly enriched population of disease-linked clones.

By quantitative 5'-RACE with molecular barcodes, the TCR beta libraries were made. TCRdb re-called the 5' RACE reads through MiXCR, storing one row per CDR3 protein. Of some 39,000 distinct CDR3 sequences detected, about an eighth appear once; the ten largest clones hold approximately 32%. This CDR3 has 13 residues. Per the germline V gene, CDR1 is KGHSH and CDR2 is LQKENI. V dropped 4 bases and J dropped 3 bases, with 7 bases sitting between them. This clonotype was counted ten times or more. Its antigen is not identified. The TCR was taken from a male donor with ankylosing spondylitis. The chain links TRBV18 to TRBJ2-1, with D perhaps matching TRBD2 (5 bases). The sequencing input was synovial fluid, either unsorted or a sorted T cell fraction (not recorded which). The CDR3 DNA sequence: TGTGCCAGCTCACACCGGGACTACAATGAGCAGTTCTTC. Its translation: CASSHRDYNEQFF.